This T cell receptor beta chain originates from a study of PD-L1 blockade in urothelial cancer (dated by TCRdb to about 2017). About the full investigation: Therapy was started in the mid-2010s for all patients, and atezolizumab 1,200 mg was administered intravenously every 3 weeks. About 90% of the roughly 30 patients were identified as males with urothelial cancer of bladder origin, and a prior smoking history was reported by 18 of 29 patients. Patients had an ECOG performance status of 0 or 1 and had received between 0 and 3 prior chemotherapy regimens. Blood samples were analyzed 3 weeks after the start of treatment (second dose) and 6 weeks after the start of treatment. Blood samples yielded a median of around 150,000 T cells and tens of thousands of unique TCRs, with median clonality 0.080. An exploratory multi-omic analysis was conducted of the somatic, immune and clinical correlates of response to PD-L1 blockade with atezolizumab in urothelial cancer. Pretreatment tumor samples, along with matched peripheral blood serially collected before and after atezolizumab treatment, were subjected to TCR sequencing. Progression-free survival longer than 6 months counted as durable clinical benefit, and TCR features were additionally tested against both progression-free and overall survival. Whole exome sequencing and RNA sequencing of pretreatment tumors were performed alongside TCR sequencing in the same patients. Durable clinical benefit was achieved by nine patients but not by the remaining 20. Pretreatment blood TCR-seq was available for fewer than 30 patients, at least one posttreatment blood collection was obtained for 25 or so patients, and tumor TCR-seq was available for 25 or so patients. On the study overall, not on this receptor specifically: Improved progression-free and overall survival was found to be associated with pretreatment peripheral blood TCR clonality below the median. Patients with durable benefit showed greater expansion of tumor-associated TCR clones in peripheral blood 3 weeks after starting treatment (n of about 22, p = 0.022). Small sample size (n of about 30) and many exploratory analyses mean the results are intended to be hypothesis-generating.

Read against the paper, the sample's time point label means: pretreatment peripheral blood. The cohort comprised 25 to 35 patients with locally advanced or metastatic urothelial carcinoma treated at Memorial Sloan Kettering on a trial protocol. Peripheral blood mononuclear cells were collected pretreatment and during treatment, with between 1 and 8 total time points obtained per patient. The Qiagen DNeasy Blood extraction kit was used to purify genomic DNA from total PBMCs and tumor samples. PBMCs were collected pretreatment and during treatment and were isolated and stored as previously described. Synthetic TCR analog templates were spiked into each PCR so that absolute template abundance could be estimated from read counts. Using the immunoSEQ assay, TCRbeta CDR3 regions were amplified from genomic DNA with bias-controlled V and J gene primers. Sequencing of rearranged TCRbeta segments was done at approximately 20X coverage. The published analysis was carried out like this. Clustering was used to correct sequencing errors, and CDR3s were annotated against IMGT to assign V, D and J genes. Out-of-frame and stop-codon sequences were excluded, and only productive TCRbeta rearrangements were used in downstream analyses. Clonality was computed as one minus Shannon entropy normalized by the log of the number of unique productive sequences. Fisher's exact test with Benjamini-Hochberg correction, at a threshold of adjusted p below 0.01, was used to find clones that differed between time points or between blood and tumor. TCRdb carries this immuneACCESS record with in-frame sequences only. Its versions omit some clonotypes, under half of them owing to an unresolved V gene in the studies checked, with the rest unexplained. That table gives V, J and clone size, and the DNA gave D and trimming. The sample table shows roughly 91,000 clones, and about 85% are seen once. Of the sample, around an eighth falls within the top ten clones.

With regard to this clone: No antigen is known for it. No quality values exist for individual bases; no much larger clone is one base distant.

V was cut back by 3 bases and J by 4 bases, leaving a gap of 13 bases between them. The germline V gene (reference sequence) yields LNHDA for CDR1 and SQIVND for CDR2. Its CDR3 holds 15 amino acids, cysteine through phenylalanine. The sequence is cut down to CDR3 DNA, 45 bases in frame from base 1. The TCR sequence derives from a man aged 60 to 75 with urothelial cancer. The V and J segments used are TRBV19 and TRBJ1-5; the D gene is possibly TRBD1, with 5 bases matching. Sample: PBMCs, taken around atezolizumab (anti-PD-L1) treatment. The CDR3 region has the sequence CASSISRQKNQPQHF. The DNA reads as follows: TGTGCCAGTAGTATTAGTAGACAGAAAAATCAGCCCCAGCATTTT.